Listed here are 26 T cell receptor beta chains from one sample, sequenced in a study of CD8+ T cells in alopecia areata. cDNA reverse transcribed from extracted RNA served as the sequencing template. Clones were read by immunoSEQ multiplex PCR, and TCRdb kept only the in-frame ones, dropping some. Of about 150,000 clones in the sample, roughly 50% were seen once. Material: CD4+ T cells sorted from blood. The source of these receptors is a human donor with alopecia areata.

The chain is built from TRBV11-3 and TRBJ2-1, with D unresolved. The CDR3 length is 15 residues. V lost 5 bases to trimming and J lost 4 bases, with 15 bases between them. Per the germline V gene, CDR1 is SGHNT and CDR2 is YENEEA. CDR3 loop: CASSLERAKYNEQFF. CDR3 nucleotides: TGTGCCAGCAGCCTTGAGCGAGCTAAATACAATGAGCAGTTCTTC.

V usage is TRBV6-5 and J usage is TRBJ1-5; a possible D gene is TRBD1 (5 bases). Per the germline V gene, CDR1 is MNHEY and CDR2 is SVGAGI. Trimming shortened V by 2 bases and J by 3 bases, and 11 bases separated the two germline ends. The CDR3 is 15 residues long. CDR3 protein: CASSYRIGDNQPQHF. CDR3 nucleotides: TGTGCCAGCAGTTACAGGATAGGGGACAATCAGCCCCAGCATTTT.

Only a few counts were recorded for this clone. The chain has TRBV29-1 and TRBJ2-7; D is perhaps TRBD2 (7 bases). CDR3 length: 12 residues. Trimming removed 2 bases at V and 6 bases at J, with 11 bases between. CDR1 is SQVTM and CDR2 is ANQGSEA in the germline V gene. The CDR3 spells CSVEREGVEQYF. In DNA form, the CDR3 reads TGCAGCGTTGAAAGGGAGGGGGTCGAGCAGTACTTC.

This clone occurred a few times. CDR3 coding DNA: TGTGCCAGCAGCACAGGGGGCAACAATGAGCAGTTCTTC. Amino acids: CASSTGGNNEQFF. This chain links TRBV14 with TRBJ2-1; TRBD1 matches 9 bases. Germline assignment: CDR1 SGHDN and CDR2 FVKESK. The CDR3 runs to 13 residues. The trim removed 5 bases at V and 5 bases at J, leaving 1 base unmatched.

The chain joins TRBV27 to TRBJ2-3; 10 bases map to TRBD2. The germline V gene encodes CDR1 MNHEY and CDR2 SMNVEV (reference sequence). J gave up 3 bases and V 6 bases, and 3 bases lay outside the gene matches. The CDR3 has 14 residues. CDR3: CASSVGLATDTQYF. CDR3 nucleotides: TGTGCCAGCAGCGTGGGACTAGCGACAGATACGCAGTATTTT.

As DNA, the CDR3 is TGCGCCAGCAGCTTCGGTCGCGGGGGGTCTACGGAGACCCAGTACTTC. It yields the protein CASSFGRGGSTETQYF. The chain has TRBV5-1 and TRBJ2-5, with 8 positions matching TRBD2. Losses at the gene ends were 2 bases for V and 5 bases for J; bases not matched to a gene: 11. The CDR3 covers 16 residues. The germline CDR1 and CDR2 sequences are SGHRS and YFSETQ.

The chain couples TRBV29-1 to TRBJ2-5; D is undetermined. This CDR3 is 14 amino acids long. V lost 4 bases, J lost 7 bases, and 19 bases lay in between. Germline CDR1 reads SQVTM; CDR2 reads ANQGSEA. CDR3 bases: TGCAGCGTTGGTGGGATCCCCGGGTCAGGGACCCAGTACTTC. Translation: CSVGGIPGSGTQYF. The variable domain in full, with the rest retrieved from reference TRBV29-1 and TRBJ2-5, is SAVISQKPSRDICQRGTSLTIQCQVDSQVTMMFWYRQQPGQSLTLIATANQGSEATYESGFVIDKFPISRPNLTFSTLTVSNMSPEDSSIYLCSVGGIPGSGTQYFGPGTRLLVL.

This chain links TRBV6-5 with TRBJ1-5; the D is unclear. Trimming pared 0 bases from V and 6 bases from J, leaving 6 bases between. CDR1 MNHEY and CDR2 SVGAGI come from the germline V gene. This CDR3 is built from 13 residues. The CDR3 spells CASSYSSGQPQHF. CDR3 in DNA: TGTGCCAGCAGTTACTCGAGTGGTCAGCCCCAGCATTTT.

This rearrangement joins TRBV9 to TRBJ1-5, with D perhaps TRBD1 (5 bases). Trimming left V 0 bases short and J 11 bases short, with 12 bases between. This CDR3 has 13 residues. Per germline, CDR1 SGDLS and CDR2 YYNGEE. CDR3 sequence (DNA): TGTGCCAGCAGCGTAGGGCAGGGCGGGACCCAGCATTTT. Translated, it gives CASSVGQGGTQHF.

This clone was picked up a small number of times. Other DNA sequences in the same sample also yield this CDR3. V and J are TRBV29-1 and TRBJ2-7; 8 positions agree with TRBD1. Germline V lookup: CDR1 SQVTM, CDR2 ANQGSEA. J gave up 0 bases and V 6 bases, and 7 bases lay outside the gene matches. CDR3 length: 14 amino acids. The CDR3 sequence: CSVGRTGSSYEQYF. CDR3 bases: TGCAGCGTGGGGAGGACAGGGAGCTCCTACGAGCAGTACTTC.

The chain links TRBV2 to TRBJ2-7; D gene uncertain. The CDR3 length is 12 residues. Germline lookup yields CDR1 SNHLY and CDR2 FYNNEI. V was trimmed by 2 bases and J by 3 bases, leaving 5 bases between them. CDR3 nucleotides: TGTGCCAGCAGTGAAACCCTCTACGAGCAGTACTTC. Protein sequence: CASSETLYEQYF.

This clone was seen a few times. The chain uses TRBV29-1 and TRBJ1-1, with 7 positions matching TRBD1. Germline V CDR1 and CDR2: SQVTM, ANQGSEA. This CDR3 region has 13 residues. Germline trimming cut 2 bases from V and 1 base from J; bases unmatched to any gene: 1. The CDR3 reads CSVENRGNTEAFF. The CDR3 DNA follows: TGCAGCGTTGAAAACAGGGGGAACACTGAAGCTTTCTTT.

The chain combines TRBV29-1 with TRBJ1-5; D is ambiguous. The V gene's germline CDR1 is SQVTM and CDR2 ANQGSEA. The V and J ends lost 4 bases and 4 bases respectively, with 8 bases between them. The CDR3 length is 12 residues. CDR3 region: CSVGEMNQPQHF. DNA of the CDR3: TGCAGCGTTGGGGAGATGAATCAGCCCCAGCATTTT. Drawing the rest from reference TRBV29-1 and TRBJ1-5, the complete variable domain is SAVISQKPSRDICQRGTSLTIQCQVDSQVTMMFWYRQQPGQSLTLIATANQGSEATYESGFVIDKFPISRPNLTFSTLTVSNMSPEDSSIYLCSVGEMNQPQHFGDGTRLSIL.

This clone was detected a few times. This sequence joins TRBV7-2 and TRBJ1-2; D ambiguous. Looked up from germline, CDR1 is SGHTA and CDR2 is FQGNSA. Trimming stripped 5 bases from V and 4 bases from J, with 11 bases between. CDR3 size: 13 residues. The CDR3, as DNA: TGTGCCAGCAGCGATTTGGAGCGCTATGGCTACACCTTC. Translating gives CASSDLERYGYTF. The full variable domain, with the rest looked up from reference TRBV7-2 and TRBJ1-2, is GAGVSQSPSNKVTEKGKDVELRCDPISGHTALYWYRQSLGQGLEFLIYFQGNSAPDKSGLPSDRFSAERTGGSVSTLTIQRTQQEDSAVYLCASSDLERYGYTFGSGTRLTVV.

The sample holds a few counts of this clone. J is TRBJ2-7 and V is TRBV18, with unresolved D. From germline, CDR1 is KGHSH and CDR2 LQKENI. The CDR3 has 11 amino acids. Trimming left V 4 bases short and J 3 bases short, with 4 bases between. CDR3 in DNA: TGTGCCAGCTCACTCGACTACGAGCAGTACTTC. It yields the protein CASSLDYEQYF.

CDR3 sequence reads: CASSLGPSGDLYNEQFF. Here the CDR3 DNA reads TGCGCCAGCAGCTTGGGGCCTAGCGGGGATCTCTACAATGAGCAGTTCTTC. This rearrangement joins TRBV5-1 to TRBJ2-1, with 9 bases aligning to TRBD2. V lost 0 bases to trimming and J lost 3 bases; unmatched junction nucleotides: 7. Germline V gene data show CDR1 as SGHRS and CDR2 as YFSETQ. The CDR3 length is 17 residues.

This chain links TRBV13 with TRBJ2-7, with TRBD1 matching 9 bases. Looked up from germline, CDR1 is PRHDT and CDR2 is FYEKMQ (reference sequence). The V segment lost 4 bases and the J segment 2 bases; nucleotides outside the gene matches: 6. The CDR3 is 15 residues long. DNA for the CDR3: TGTGCCAGCAGCTCATGGGGACAGGGTACCTACGAGCAGTACTTC. It translates to CASSSWGQGTYEQYF. Full variable domain (rest looked up from reference TRBV13 and TRBJ2-7): AAGVIQSPRHLIKEKRETATLKCYPIPRHDTVYWYQQGPGQDPQFLISFYEKMQSDKGSIPDRFSAQQFSDYHSELNMSSLELGDSALYFCASSSWGQGTYEQYFGPGTRLTVT.

This clone was found many times. The chain uses TRBV7-9 and TRBJ2-1; TRBD2 matches 8 bases. With V trimmed by 5 bases and J by 6 bases, 12 bases remained unmatched. The CDR3 is 16 residues long. Germline CDR1 reads SEHNR; CDR2 reads FQNEAQ (reference sequence). The CDR3 sequence: CASSPRGVRGGNEQFF. CDR3 bases: TGTGCCAGCAGCCCCCGAGGAGTACGGGGGGGCAATGAGCAGTTCTTC.

There are a few counts of this clone. J is TRBJ2-3 and V is TRBV7-9; TRBD1 is a possible D gene (6 bases). Looked up from germline, CDR1 is SEHNR and CDR2 is FQNEAQ (reference sequence). The germline V and J ends were trimmed by 1 base and 2 bases, with 13 bases remaining between them. This CDR3 region has 16 residues. CDR3 sequence reads: CASSLDRQAVTDTQYF. Here the CDR3 DNA reads TGTGCCAGCAGCTTAGACCGACAGGCTGTCACAGATACGCAGTATTTT. Looking up the rest from reference TRBV7-9 and TRBJ2-3 gives the full variable domain: DTGVSQNPRHKITKRGQNVTFRCDPISEHNRLYWYRQTLGQGPEFLTYFQNEAQLEKSRLLSDRFSAERPKGSFSTLEIQRTEQGDSAMYLCASSLDRQAVTDTQYFGPGTRLTVL.

This clone has just a few counts. The V gene is TRBV29-1, the J gene TRBJ2-2; TRBD1 might be the D (7 bases). CDR1 is SQVTM, CDR2 ANQGSEA, per germline. This CDR3 has 14 residues. The ends were cut back, 4 bases at V and 5 bases at J, with 14 bases in the middle. CDR3 sequence (DNA): TGCAGCGTTGGCAGGGGGGTGTCGACCGGGGAGCTGTTTTTT. Amino acid sequence: CSVGRGVSTGELFF.

This clone was seen only once. This chain connects TRBV28 to TRBJ2-3, with D possibly being TRBD1 or TRBD2 (5 bases each). Germline-derived CDR1 and CDR2 are MDHEN and SYDVKM. This CDR3 comprises 16 residues. Trimming removed 5 bases from V and 2 bases from J, with 17 bases in between. DNA of the CDR3: TGTGCCAGCAGTGGCCCTATGGGGGTAGTCACAGATACGCAGTATTTT. Translation: CASSGPMGVVTDTQYF. Full variable domain (outside the CDR3, taken from reference TRBV28 and TRBJ2-3): DVKVTQSSRYLVKRTGEKVFLECVQDMDHENMFWYRQDPGLGLRLIYFSYDVKMKEKGDIPEGYSVSREKKERFSLILESASTNQTSMYLCASSGPMGVVTDTQYFGPGTRLTVL.

The chain carries TRBV30 and TRBJ2-1; D not certain. CDR3 size: 13 residues. The germline V gene has CDR1 GTSNPN and CDR2 SVGIG (reference sequence). V dropped 0 bases and J dropped 3 bases, with 6 bases sitting between them. For the CDR3, the DNA is TGTGCCTGGAGTGTATTTGGCTACAATGAGCAGTTCTTC. Residues: CAWSVFGYNEQFF.

The sample holds a few counts of this clone. The chain joins TRBV5-1 to TRBJ1-5; D unresolved. CDR3 length equals 17 residues. Per the germline V gene, CDR1 is SGHRS and CDR2 is YFSETQ. V was cut by 4 bases and J by 2 bases, with 19 bases left in between. The chain's CDR3 is CASSPGFTVAGNQPQHF. The CDR3, as DNA: TGCGCCAGCAGCCCTGGTTTTACGGTCGCGGGCAATCAGCCCCAGCATTTT.

The chain has TRBV5-1 and TRBJ2-3; 7 bases fit TRBD1. CDR3 length: 14 residues. Germline V gene lookup returns CDR1 SGHRS and CDR2 YFSETQ. Trimming cost V 5 bases and J 6 bases; bases outside gene matches: 9. The CDR3 region is CASRETGPLDTQYF. The CDR3 DNA sequence: TGCGCCAGCAGGGAGACAGGGCCTTTGGATACGCAGTATTTT.

The chain uses TRBV7-8 and TRBJ2-7; D is unresolved. Trimming stripped 0 bases from V and 4 bases from J, with 10 bases between. The CDR3 length is 14 residues. CDR1 is SGHVS and CDR2 is FQNEAQ in the germline V gene. In nucleotides, the CDR3 is TGTGCCAGCAGCTTAGCGGCCTATGGATACGAGCAGTACTTC. As protein: CASSLAAYGYEQYF. The complete variable domain, with remaining parts taken from reference TRBV7-8 and TRBJ2-7, reads GAGVSQSPRYKVAKRGQDVALRCDPISGHVSLFWYQQALGQGPEFLTYFQNEAQLDKSGLPSDRFFAERPEGSVSTLKIQRTQQEDSAVYLCASSLAAYGYEQYFGPGTRLTVT.

The CDR3 is CSGGGTQETQYF. CDR3 coding DNA: TGCAGCGGCGGGGGAACCCAAGAGACCCAGTACTTC. This chain joins TRBV29-1 and TRBJ2-5; 7 positions agree with TRBD2. Germline V lookup: CDR1 SQVTM, CDR2 ANQGSEA. V trimming: 7 bases; J trimming: 1 base; junction bases outside the gene matches: 3. CDR3 length: 12 amino acids.